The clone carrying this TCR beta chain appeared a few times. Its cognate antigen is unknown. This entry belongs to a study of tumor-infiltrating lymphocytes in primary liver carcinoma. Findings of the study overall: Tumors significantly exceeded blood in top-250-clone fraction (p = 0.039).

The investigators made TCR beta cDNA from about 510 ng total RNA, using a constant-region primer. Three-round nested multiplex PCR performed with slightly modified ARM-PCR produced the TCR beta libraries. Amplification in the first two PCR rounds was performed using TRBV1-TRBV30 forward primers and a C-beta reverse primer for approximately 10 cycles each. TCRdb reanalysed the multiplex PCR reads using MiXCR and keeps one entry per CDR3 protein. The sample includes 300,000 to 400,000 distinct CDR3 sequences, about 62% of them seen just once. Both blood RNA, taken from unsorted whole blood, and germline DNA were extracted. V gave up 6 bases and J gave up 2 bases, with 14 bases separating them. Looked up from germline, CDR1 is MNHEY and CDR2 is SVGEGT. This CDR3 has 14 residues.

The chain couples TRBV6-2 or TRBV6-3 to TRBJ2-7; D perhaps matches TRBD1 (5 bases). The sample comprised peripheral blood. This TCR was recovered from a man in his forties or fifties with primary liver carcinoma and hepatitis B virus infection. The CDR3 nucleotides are TGTGCCAGCAGCCTCCCAGGGAAGGCCTACGAGCAGTACTTC. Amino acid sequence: CASSLPGKAYEQYF.